This entry is about one T cell receptor beta chain. No antigen is known for it. The data are from a study of T cell responses to AZD1222 COVID-19 vaccine. Regarding the study as a whole: Across spike, vaccine-associated CD4 TCRs were found, dominant at 160-218 and 743-854. Donors skewed white British and female; clonal diversity was possibly underestimated. After the peak T cell response, and only then, were repertoires sampled.

Clones were read by immunoSEQ multiplex PCR, and TCRdb kept only the in-frame ones, dropping some. This table holds approximately 150,000 clones, about 91% found once. It was second doses at about 4 or about 12 weeks that were pooled. The CDR3 is 15 residues long. Germline-derived CDR1 and CDR2 are LGHDT and YNNKEL (reference sequence). The V end lost 1 base, the J end lost 0 bases, and 9 bases lay between the germline ends. This chain joins TRBV3-1 (or the pseudogene TRBV3-2) and TRBJ1-2; D unclear. The material was peripheral blood, obtained 28 days after the second AZD1222 dose. This clonotype originated in an adult who received the AZD1222 COVID-19 vaccine. This chain's CDR3 is CASSQVPGTNYGYTF. CDR3 bases: TGTGCCAGCAGCCAAGTCCCTGGGACTAACTATGGCTACACCTTC.